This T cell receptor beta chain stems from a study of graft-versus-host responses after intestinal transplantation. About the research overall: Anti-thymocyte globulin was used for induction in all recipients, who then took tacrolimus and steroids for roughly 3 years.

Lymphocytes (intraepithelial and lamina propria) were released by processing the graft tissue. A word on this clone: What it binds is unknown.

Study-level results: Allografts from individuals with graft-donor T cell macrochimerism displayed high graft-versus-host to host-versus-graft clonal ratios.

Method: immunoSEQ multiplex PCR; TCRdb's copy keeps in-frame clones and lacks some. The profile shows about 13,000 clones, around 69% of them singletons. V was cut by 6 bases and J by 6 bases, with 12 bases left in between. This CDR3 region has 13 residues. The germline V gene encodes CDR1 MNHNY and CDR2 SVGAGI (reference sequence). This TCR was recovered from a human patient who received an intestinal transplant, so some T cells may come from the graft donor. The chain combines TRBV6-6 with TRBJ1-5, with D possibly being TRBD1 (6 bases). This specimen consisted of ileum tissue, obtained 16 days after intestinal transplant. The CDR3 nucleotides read TGTGCCAGCAGAAAACAGGGTACTCAGCCCCAGCATTTT. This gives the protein CASRKQGTQPQHF.